This TCR beta chain came from a study of cytomegalovirus exposure and HLA in healthy donors. General study results and limits: For most TCR sequences rarity was the rule, although some public TCRs occurred in many donors.

Germline-derived CDR1 and CDR2 are SNHLY and FYNNEI. The CDR3 spans 13 residues. Trimming left V 6 bases short and J 6 bases short, with 11 bases between. As to this clone: The antigen is unknown.

Repertoires were generated with immunoSEQ multiplex PCR, while TCRdb's copy carries only in-frame clones and drops some. The sample lists about 340,000 clones; roughly 88% were seen once. The chain couples TRBV2 to TRBJ2-2, with D perhaps TRBD1 (6 bases). Sequenced input: PBMCs. This TCR was recovered from a woman under 30 in good health and CMV-seronegative. The CDR3 region has the DNA TGTGCCAGCAGCGGCAGGGGACCCGGGGAGCTGTTTTTT. It codes for CASSGRGPGELFF.